The clone carrying this T cell receptor beta chain came up once. Libraries were prepared by immunoSEQ multiplex PCR; TCRdb keeps only in-frame clonotypes and omits some of them. The table lists about 150,000 clones, 90% of them singletons, with around 1.5% in the top ten. This record belongs to a study of T cell responses to AZD1222 COVID-19 vaccine. V lost 2 bases to trimming and J lost 11 bases; unmatched junction nucleotides: 17. Germline V gives CDR1 SEHNR, CDR2 FQNEAQ (reference sequence). The CDR3 loop spans 17 amino acids. The TCR comes from an adult in good health. The material was peripheral blood, obtained on day 0 of AZD1222 vaccination. The chain links TRBV7-9 to TRBJ1-4, with 7 bases aligning to TRBD1. Written as DNA, the CDR3 is TGTGCCAGCAGCTTAAGAGGGACAGAGCCCATCCCGCGGAAACTGTTTTTT. Amino acid sequence: CASSLRGTEPIPRKLFF. Full variable domain (remainder filled in from reference TRBV7-9 and TRBJ1-4): DTGVSQNPRHKITKRGQNVTFRCDPISEHNRLYWYRQTLGQGPEFLTYFQNEAQLEKSRLLSDRFSAERPKGSFSTLEIQRTEQGDSAMYLCASSLRGTEPIPRKLFFGSGTQLSVL.